This T cell receptor beta chain was recovered during a study of vaccination and CD4 T cells after COVID-19. At the level of the study: Collection of post-vaccine samples followed dose two by a median 72 days, spanning a range of 14 to 241.

Study-wide results and limits: The median number of SARS-CoV-2-reactive clonotypes increased from approximately 23 to 38, a change that did not reach significance.

Note on this clonotype: Its matching antigen is unknown.

The assay that was used to sequence DNA from cultured CD4+ T cells was the Oncomine TCR Beta short-read assay. Genomic DNA extraction was carried out from cultured CD4+ T cells. TCRdb recomputed calls from the PCR reads with MiXCR, one row per CDR3 protein. The table includes around 10,000 distinct CDR3 sequences, roughly three fifths detected once. The CDR3 totals 14 residues. Trimming shortened V by 6 bases and J by 5 bases, and 16 bases separated the two germline ends. Stated treatment: approximately 9-day PBMC culture with coronavirus spike peptide pools or control peptides (ViraFEST assay). Positive PCR results dated from March to December 2020, before the US Alpha, Beta and Delta variants.

The J gene is TRBJ2-5, the V gene TRBV12-3 or TRBV12-4; possibly TRBD2 for D (6 bases). The sequence was obtained from a human donor who had recovered from COVID-19. The sample was CD4+ T cells from blood, cultured in vitro. The CDR3 loop reads CASRNTGRGETQYF. CDR3 nucleotide sequence: TGTGCCAGCAGAAACACGGGTCGGGGGGAGACCCAGTACTTC.